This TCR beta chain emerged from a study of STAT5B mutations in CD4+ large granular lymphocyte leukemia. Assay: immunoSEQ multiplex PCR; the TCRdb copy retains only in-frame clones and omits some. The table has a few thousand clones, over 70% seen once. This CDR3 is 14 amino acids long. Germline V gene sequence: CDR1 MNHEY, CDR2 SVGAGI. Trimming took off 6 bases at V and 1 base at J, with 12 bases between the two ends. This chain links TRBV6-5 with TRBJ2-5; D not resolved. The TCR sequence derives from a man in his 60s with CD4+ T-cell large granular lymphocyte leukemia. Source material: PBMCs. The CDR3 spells CASREVAFQETQYF. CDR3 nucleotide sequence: TGTGCCAGCAGAGAGGTGGCGTTCCAAGAGACCCAGTACTTC.